Included here is one T cell receptor beta chain sequence, with context. It lacks a known antigen. Per-base qualities were not stored, and no clone one base away is much larger. These data originate in a study of T cells after yellow fever vaccination (dated by TCRdb to about 2019). In terms of the full investigation: Libraries from fractions with low cell numbers were prepared with the SMART-Seq v4 Ultra Low Input RNA kit. To follow T-cell clones before and after both primary and booster YFV17D yellow fever vaccination, bulk TCR alpha and beta repertoires underwent longitudinal sequencing. Two healthy male donors made up the cohort, one aged 18 to 29 years and the other aged 30 to 40 years. Blood was collected at multiple timepoints before and after primary and secondary immunization, and bulk PBMC replicates and cell subsets were isolated.

According to the study, the label for this sample's treatment or condition signals: live attenuated yellow fever vaccine strain. PBMCs were isolated from peripheral blood using a standard Ficoll-Paque protocol. CD4 and CD8 T-cell fractions were isolated with Dynabeads CD4 and CD8 positive selection kits. TriZol was used to extract RNA from bulk PBMCs, from CD4 and CD8 fractions, and from dextramer-positive and dextramer-negative fractions. TCR cDNA was made using 5'RACE template switching, a step that added a universal primer site and unique molecular identifiers. cDNA synthesis was primed from both the TCR alpha and TCR beta constant segments. Two PCR steps were used to amplify libraries, with sample barcodes and sequencing adapters being added in the second step. Sequencing of the libraries was done on either Illumina HiSeq 2500 (2x100 bp) or NovaSeq (2x150 bp). On the authors' methods: Demultiplexing of reads and collapsing into UMI consensus sequences were performed with MIGEC, and V(D)J alignment was carried out with MiXCR. Clonotypes responding to the vaccine were identified with edgeR on replicate PBMC samples, with the criteria of FDR below 0.01 and a log2 fold change above 5 up to day 15. Bulk clonotypes were assigned CD4 or CD8 identity according to which sequenced CD4 or CD8 repertoire held them at higher abundance. The raw public data were reprocessed by TCRdb itself: fastp quality trimming at Q25, MiXCR clonotype calling, in-frame beta chains only. One record per CDR3 amino acid sequence lists the most common genes and DNA. TCRdb's processing, not the authors', yielded these V and J calls. For this sample there are 150,000 to 200,000 distinct CDR3 sequences; less than 9% appear just once. 2.5% to 3% of the sample belongs to the ten largest clones.

The study at large found these results: Because the study included only a couple of donors, the extent to which the findings can be generalized is limited. Computational filtering was required because FACS-sorted repertoires could contain abundant contaminating clonotypes from the bulk population. A small share of clonotypes occurred in both CD4 and CD8 compartments, likely arising from convergent recombination. After the booster, most of the clones that had expanded following primary vaccination were detected again (96% of CD4 and 80% to 90% of CD8), which suggests that memory was broadly maintained. Compared with the primary T-cell response, the secondary T-cell response was weaker but faster, peaking on day 5 rather than day 15.

V gives up 1 base and J gives up 5 bases, and the segment between their germline ends measures 21 bases. Measured from the cysteine to the phenylalanine, the CDR3 is 18 residues long. Kept here is only the CDR3 DNA, which spans 54 bases and is read in frame from base 1. CDR1 and CDR2, looked up from the germline V gene, are MGHRA and YSYEKL. Sequencing used CD4+ T cells sorted from PBMCs, obtained around 5 days after the first yellow fever vaccination. The TCR originated in a man between 18 and 29 years old who received the YFV17D yellow fever vaccine. This chain is built from TRBV4-1 and TRBJ2-1, and the D gene may be TRBD2, 6 bases matching. The CDR3 amino acid sequence is: CASSQGPLIGGTDNEQFF. The base sequence is TGCGCCAGCAGCCAAGGCCCACTAATTGGGGGGACCGACAATGAGCAGTTCTTC.